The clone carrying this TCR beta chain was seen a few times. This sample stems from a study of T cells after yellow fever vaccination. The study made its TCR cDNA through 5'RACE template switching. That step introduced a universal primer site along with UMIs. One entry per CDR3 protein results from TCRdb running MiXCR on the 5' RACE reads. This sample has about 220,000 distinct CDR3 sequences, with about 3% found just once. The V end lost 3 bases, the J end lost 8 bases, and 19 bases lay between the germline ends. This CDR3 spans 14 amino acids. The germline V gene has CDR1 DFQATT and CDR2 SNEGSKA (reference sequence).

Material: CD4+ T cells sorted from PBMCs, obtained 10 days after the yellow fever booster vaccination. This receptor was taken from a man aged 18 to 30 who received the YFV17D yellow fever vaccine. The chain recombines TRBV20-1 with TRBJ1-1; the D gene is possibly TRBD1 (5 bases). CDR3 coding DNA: TGCAGTGCTAGTACCAATCAGGGTCATTGGGAAGCTTTCTTT. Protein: CSASTNQGHWEAFF.